This TCR beta chain was recovered during a study of human T cells and chemical hapten exposure. Findings of the study overall: Higher patch test scores went with higher counts of PT1 expanded TCRs.

On this clonotype: Its antigen is unidentified.

Sample time point: patch test 3, about 24 weeks after DPC sensitization. Treatment meaning: therapeutic diphenylcyclopropenone sensitization with weekly scalp DPC. Patients had alopecia, were aged 18 to 70, and were not pregnant. Trimming cost V 2 bases and J 14 bases; bases outside gene matches: 3. The CDR3 is 12 residues long. Germline V gene sequence: CDR1 LGHDT, CDR2 YNNKEL (reference sequence). TCRdb reprocessed the RACE reads via MiXCR and lists one record per CDR3 protein. Among approximately 80,000 distinct CDR3 sequences listed, roughly 13% were seen once. The chain recombines TRBV3-1 with TRBJ1-4; TRBD1 agrees at 9 bases. The sequence derives from a woman aged 45-65 years with alopecia areata. Some clones in this sample may be carry-over from other donors' samples. The sample was whole blood, taken in connection with sensitization to the hapten diphenylcyclopropenone (DPC). CDR3: CASSQIGTGLFF. CDR3 nucleotides: TGTGCCAGCAGCCAAATAGGGACAGGGCTGTTTTTT.